The entry that follows covers one TCR beta chain sequence. This clone was detected a few times. What this receptor recognizes is not known. One base away there is no much larger clone; base qualities are not given. V is cut by 0 bases and J by 5 bases, and the space between the germline ends is 10 bases. From the cysteine through the phenylalanine, the CDR3 covers 14 amino acids. This entry keeps only the CDR3 DNA: 42 bases, framed from base 1. CDR1 and CDR2 (MGHRA, YSYEKL) derive from the germline V gene. The sample originates from a study of memory CD8 T cells in hepatitis C reinfection (dated by TCRdb to the late 2010s). The study in broad terms: Three donors spontaneously resolved two consecutive HCV infections, while two donors cleared a primary infection but became chronically infected after reinfection. A case counted as HCV reinfection when an HCV RNA test came back positive after two negative tests taken at least 60 days apart. Peak reinfection samples were obtained 3 to 8 weeks after detection of reinfection. Across an HCV reinfection episode in 4 to 6 donors, the study followed the TCR beta repertoire of virus-specific CD8 T cells over time. A few reinfection cases with stored pre-reinfection samples were identified between the late 2000s and the early 2010s. Participants who had resolved a prior HCV infection were followed every 3 months in the reinfection study. The peak reinfection time point was selected on the basis of previously published longitudinal tetramer+ CD8 T cell frequency data. What the authors observed across the whole study: Because only a few donors were included, definitive conclusions about public clonotypes linked to secondary clearance were beyond the reach of the study.

The sample's time point label, in plain terms: peak reinfection, 3 to 8 weeks after reinfection detection. Sorted cells were sequenced directly ex vivo, with no in vitro expansion before TCR sequencing. Donors were people who inject drugs enrolled in the Montreal Acute Hepatitis C Cohort Study (HEPCO) in Canada. As controls, total naive CD8 T cells, sorted as viable CD3+ CD8+ CD45RO-, were obtained from a couple of donors at each of the three reinfection time points. Before sorting, cryopreserved peripheral blood mononuclear cells were thawed and CD8 T cells were purified from those thawed cells. The MACS CD8+ T cell Isolation Kit was used to enrich CD8 T cells by negative selection. Cells were sorted on a BD FACSAria II sorter using FACSDiva software, and FlowJo was used for data analysis. The library was generated by the immunoSEQ multiplex PCR assay. Genomic DNA was extracted from sorted cells, and the TCR beta V, D and J regions were sequenced by Adaptive Biotechnologies' automated high-throughput method. CDR3 regions were amplified with a two-step, bias-controlled multiplex PCR. Amplified TCR beta libraries were sequenced on an Illumina instrument. In the authors' own workflow: The demultiplexed reads were processed to cut down on amplification and sequencing bias, and the IMGT database was used to assign CDR3 sequences to gene families. Repertoire data were analyzed with ImmunoSEQ software version 2.0. Clonotype lists were filtered to remove out-of-frame sequences and sequences containing stop codons in the CDR3. Clonotypes with a frequency below 0.01% were excluded because such clonotypes corresponded to less than one cell. To get richness, observed richness was divided by input cell number, while evenness came from dividing Shannon entropy by log observed richness. Repertoire diversity and similarity between time points were quantified using Simpson diversity and Morisita-Horn overlap indices. Clonotypes were grouped as dominant (>1%), sub-dominant (0.5-0.99%), low abundance (0.1-0.49%) or lowest abundance (<0.1%). For the germline index, total nucleotide additions were subtracted from total CDR3 length, and that difference was then divided by total CDR3 length. TCRdb holds this immuneACCESS table with in-frame rearrangements only. Some clones are missing; in checked studies, unresolved V genes explain under half, and the rest has no known cause. V and J calls and clone size are those listed in that table; D and trimming were worked out from the DNA. Across this sample there are fewer than 50,000 clones, with 85% to 90% seen only once. Clones ranked in the top ten supply approximately 1.2% of the sample.

The sequence was obtained from a man younger than 30 with hepatitis C virus infection. The rearranged segments are TRBV4-1 and TRBJ1-1; the D gene identity is not certain. Sample: naive CD8+ T cells sorted from blood. According to the study, the label for this sample's cell subset or site signals: total naive CD8+CD45RO- T cells. The sequenced DNA is TGCGCCAGCAGCCAAGACGCGGGTGGGACTGAAGCTTTCTTT. This yields the protein CASSQDAGGTEAFF.